This paragraph covers one TCR beta chain sequence. The data belong to a study of T cells in localized non-small cell lung cancer. CDR1 is SGHRS and CDR2 is YFSETQ in the germline V gene. The CDR3 is 15 residues long. With V trimmed by 7 bases and J by 2 bases, 11 bases remained unmatched. Assay: immunoSEQ multiplex PCR; the TCRdb copy retains only in-frame clones and omits some. The table shows about 23,000 clones, with around 88% occurring only once. Sequences were derived from peripheral blood mononuclear cells, sampled before any cancer treatment. This TCR derives from a woman aged 35 to 70 with stage III lung adenocarcinoma. The chain uses TRBV5-1 and TRBJ2-5; TRBD2 matches at 7 bases. This chain's CDR3 is CASQQPGGRQETQYF. CDR3 bases: TGCGCCAGCCAACAACCAGGCGGGAGACAAGAGACCCAGTACTTC.